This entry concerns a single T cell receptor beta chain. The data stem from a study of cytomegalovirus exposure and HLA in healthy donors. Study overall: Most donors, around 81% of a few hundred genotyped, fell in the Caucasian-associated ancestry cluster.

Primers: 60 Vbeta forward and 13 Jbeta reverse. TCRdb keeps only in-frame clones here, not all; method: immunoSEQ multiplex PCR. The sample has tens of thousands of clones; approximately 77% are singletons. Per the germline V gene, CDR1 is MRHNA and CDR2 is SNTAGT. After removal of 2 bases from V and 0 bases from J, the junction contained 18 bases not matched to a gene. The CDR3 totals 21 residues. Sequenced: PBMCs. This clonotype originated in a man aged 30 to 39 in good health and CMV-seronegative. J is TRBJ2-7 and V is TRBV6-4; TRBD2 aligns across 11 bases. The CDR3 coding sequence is TGTGCCAGCAGTGACCCCCCCCCTGGGGTGTGCGGGACTAGCGGCTCCTACGAGCAGTACTTC. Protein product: CASSDPPPGVCGTSGSYEQYF.